These 27 T cell receptor beta chains share one sample of origin, sequenced in a study of shared clonotypes between healthy human individuals (dated by TCRdb to the early 2020s). Library generation was performed with the immunoSEQ multiplex PCR assay. The immuneACCESS repertoire file appears here via TCRdb, limited to in-frame rearrangements. These files lack a portion of the clones; in checked studies, under half of the deficit traces to unresolved V genes, and the cause of the others is not known. For this sample the table gives roughly 2.2 million clones, of which just under 95% were detected only once. Around 0.4% of the sample lies in the top ten. The sequenced sample consisted of naive CD4+ T cells from PBMCs. The cell subset or site tag for this specimen amounts to: CD45RA+ positively selected. The source is a young man in good health. Some clones in this sample may be carry-over from other donors' samples.

The gene calls are TRBV5-1 and TRBJ2-1, with 15 bases identical to TRBD2. Germline V gene lookup returns CDR1 SGHRS and CDR2 YFSETQ. The CDR3 runs 20 residues. V shed 4 bases, J shed 4 bases, and the junction held 15 bases outside the gene matches. The CDR3 DNA follows: TGCGCCAGCAGCCCCGCGGGACTAGCGGGAGGATTGCGTGGTTACAATGAGCAGTTCTTC. Translating gives CASSPAGLAGGLRGYNEQFF.

The chain carries TRBV5-1 and TRBJ2-7; TRBD1 might be the D (6 bases). Germline V gene sequence: CDR1 SGHRS, CDR2 YFSETQ. Trimming left V 1 base short and J 2 bases short, with 10 bases between. The CDR3 sequence is 14 residues long. This chain's CDR3 is CASSLSGDPYEQYF. CDR3 bases: TGCGCCAGCAGCTTGTCAGGGGACCCCTACGAGCAGTACTTC.

On this clone itself: Additional DNA sequences in this sample encode the identical CDR3. The CDR3 is CASSITGGYSNQPQHF. CDR3 nucleotides: TGTGCCAGTAGTATAACAGGGGGGTATAGCAATCAGCCCCAGCATTTT. This chain uses TRBV19 with TRBJ1-5, with TRBD1 matching 8 bases. The CDR3 is made up of 16 amino acids. CDR1 and CDR2 from the germline V gene are LNHDA and SQIVND (reference sequence). The V and J ends lost 2 bases and 0 bases, in that order; junction bases with no gene match: 3.

The V call is TRBV30, the J call TRBJ2-1; maybe TRBD2 (6 bases). V lost 0 bases, J lost 9 bases, and 12 bases lay in between. The CDR3 length is 13 residues. Germline V lookup: CDR1 GTSNPN, CDR2 SVGIG (reference sequence). CDR3: CAWSVLGGTEQFF. The CDR3 region has the DNA TGTGCCTGGAGTGTACTTGGCGGGACTGAGCAGTTCTTC. Looking up the rest from reference TRBV30 and TRBJ2-1 gives the full variable domain: SQTIHQWPATLVQPVGSPLSLECTVEGTSNPNLYWYRQAAGRGLQLLFYSVGIGQISSEVPQNLSASRPQDRQFILSSKKLLLSDSGFYLCAWSVLGGTEQFFGPGTRLTVL.

This clone was picked up one time. The V gene is TRBV27, the J gene TRBJ1-3; TRBD1 might be the D (6 bases). Germline CDR1 is MNHEY and CDR2 is SMNVEV (reference sequence). The CDR3 has 15 residues. Trimming cost V 2 bases and J 2 bases, with 10 bases left between them. The chain's CDR3 is CASSLLGAAGNTIYF. The DNA of the CDR3 is TGTGCCAGCAGTTTACTGGGGGCAGCTGGAAACACCATATATTTT.

This clone appeared once. The chain has TRBV28 and TRBJ1-1, with TRBD1 as a possible D gene (5 bases). The CDR3 runs to 14 residues. From germline, CDR1 is MDHEN and CDR2 SYDVKM. V was pared by 6 bases and J by 1 base, with 12 bases between. This CDR3 reads CASSSGHWNTEAFF. The CDR3 nucleotides are TGTGCCAGCAGCTCCGGACACTGGAACACTGAAGCTTTCTTT.

The chain links TRBV27 to TRBJ1-2; 7 bases map to TRBD1. The CDR3 extends over 14 amino acids. Germline assignment: CDR1 MNHEY and CDR2 SMNVEV (reference sequence). The trim removed 5 bases at V and 1 base at J, leaving 4 bases unmatched. CDR3 in DNA: TGTGCCAGCAGTCCTCAGGGGGTTAACTATGGCTACACCTTC. Its translation: CASSPQGVNYGYTF.

The gene calls are TRBV5-1 and TRBJ2-7; 8 bases fit TRBD1. The V and J ends lost 5 bases and 3 bases, in that order; junction bases with no gene match: 4. The V gene's germline CDR1 is SGHRS and CDR2 YFSETQ. The CDR3 extends over 13 amino acids. The CDR3 DNA is TGCGCCAGCAGACCCGACAGGGGCTACGAGCAGTACTTC. As protein: CASRPDRGYEQYF.

V gene TRBV27 combines with J gene TRBJ2-5; 7 positions agree with TRBD2. J lost 10 bases, V lost 5 bases, and 7 bases had no gene match. The CDR3 spans 12 residues. CDR1 MNHEY and CDR2 SMNVEV come from the germline V gene (reference sequence). The CDR3, as DNA: TGTGCCAGCAGTCCCCGTCGGGGGGACCAGTACTTC. Protein: CASSPRRGDQYF.

The genes are TRBV7-3 and TRBJ2-3, with 7 bases fitting TRBD2. V lost 1 base and J lost 7; bases outside the gene matches: 8. In germline, CDR1 is SGHTA, CDR2 FQGTGA. This CDR3 region has 15 residues. The CDR3 region has the DNA TGTGCCAGCAGCTTAATGGCGGGAGAGAGGAATACGCAGTATTTT. It translates to CASSLMAGERNTQYF.

CDR3 residues: CASSVDRATEAFF. CDR3 sequence (DNA): TGTGCCAGCAGTGTCGACAGGGCCACTGAAGCTTTCTTT. This chain links TRBV27 with TRBJ1-1; TRBD1 matches 7 bases. This CDR3 has 13 residues. From germline, CDR1 is MNHEY and CDR2 SMNVEV (reference sequence). The trim removed 5 bases at V and 4 bases at J, leaving 4 bases unmatched.

The V gene is TRBV28, the J gene TRBJ1-5; D gene ambiguous. The CDR3 has 13 residues. V gave up 7 bases and J gave up 5 bases, with 12 bases separating them. Germline V lookup: CDR1 MDHEN, CDR2 SYDVKM. CDR3 sequence reads: CASISLGDQPQHF. DNA of the CDR3: TGTGCCAGCATCTCGCTCGGGGATCAGCCCCAGCATTTT.

This clone was detected once. V usage is TRBV30 and J usage is TRBJ1-5; D is unclear. The V gene lost 2 bases and the J gene lost 7 bases, with 9 bases spanning the gap. The germline CDR1 and CDR2 sequences are GTSNPN and SVGIG (reference sequence). This CDR3 has 12 residues. CDR3 protein: CAWSIRSQPQHF. In nucleotides, the CDR3 is TGTGCCTGGAGTATAAGAAGCCAGCCCCAGCATTTT.

The rearrangement links TRBV5-8 to TRBJ2-3; D might be TRBD1 (5 bases). The CDR3 totals 15 residues. Germline V gene data show CDR1 as SGHTS and CDR2 as YDEGEE. V lost 4 bases and J lost 4, with 16 bases in between. CDR3 coding DNA: TGTGCCAGCAGCCACTATACAGGAATCGCAGATACGCAGTATTTT. It translates to CASSHYTGIADTQYF. The whole variable domain, filled in from reference TRBV5-8 and TRBJ2-3, reads EAGVTQSPTHLIKTRGQQATLRCSPISGHTSVYWYQQALGLGLQFLLWYDEGEERNRGNFPPRFSGRQFPNYSSELNVNALELEDSALYLCASSHYTGIADTQYFGPGTRLTVL.

The CDR3 DNA follows: TGTGCCTGGTGGTTAACAGGGGGCGCTAACTATGGCTACACCTTC. Translation gives CAWWLTGGANYGYTF. This chain joins TRBV30 and TRBJ1-2, with 9 bases matching TRBD1. The CDR3 loop spans 15 amino acids. J gave up 0 bases and V 5 bases, and 7 bases lay outside the gene matches. CDR1 and CDR2 from the germline V gene are GTSNPN and SVGIG (reference sequence).

The gene calls are TRBV10-3 and TRBJ1-5; tentative D call: TRBD1 (6 bases). The CDR3 spans 16 residues. V was cut by 0 bases and J by 5 bases, with 14 bases left in between. Germline V CDR1 and CDR2: ENHRY, SYGVKD. In nucleotides, the CDR3 is TGTGCCATCAGTGAGTCGGGGGGGGCTTTGGATCAGCCCCAGCATTTT. Its translation: CAISESGGALDQPQHF.

V and J are TRBV5-1 and TRBJ1-2; 8 bases align to TRBD1. Germline trimming cut 3 bases from V and 4 bases from J; bases unmatched to any gene: 5. The CDR3 totals 14 residues. CDR1 is SGHRS, CDR2 YFSETQ, per germline. CDR3 sequence reads: CASSSGQDLYGYTF. The CDR3 nucleotides read TGCGCCAGCAGCTCGGGACAGGACCTCTATGGCTACACCTTC.

The V and J genes are TRBV5-1 and TRBJ1-4, with D perhaps TRBD1 (6 bases). V lost 0 bases to trimming and J lost 8 bases, with 14 bases between them. The germline V gene has CDR1 SGHRS and CDR2 YFSETQ. The CDR3 sequence is 15 residues long. The CDR3 sequence: CASSLGTANNEKLFF. CDR3 in DNA: TGCGCCAGCAGCTTGGGGACAGCGAACAACGAAAAACTGTTTTTT.

The CDR3 DNA follows: TGTGCCAGCAGCCCCCCGGGGTCCGGAAACATTCAGTACTTC. Protein: CASSPPGSGNIQYF. The J gene is TRBJ2-4, the V gene TRBV7-8, with D perhaps matching TRBD2 (5 bases). The CDR3 runs 14 residues. Germline-derived CDR1 and CDR2 are SGHVS and FQNEAQ. Trimming stripped 5 bases from V and 6 bases from J, with 14 bases between.

This chain joins TRBV29-1 and TRBJ2-7; no firm D call. The V gene lost 0 bases and the J gene lost 0 bases, with 12 bases spanning the gap. The CDR3 spans 15 residues. Germline CDR1 SQVTM, CDR2 ANQGSEA. The chain's CDR3 is CSVEDNALGSYEQYF. CDR3 sequence (DNA): TGCAGCGTTGAAGATAACGCACTCGGCTCCTACGAGCAGTACTTC.

CDR3 loop: CASSLDQGTYEQYF. The DNA for the CDR3 is TGCGCCAGCAGCCTAGACCAAGGGACCTACGAGCAGTACTTC. The V and J genes are TRBV5-1 and TRBJ2-7; D unclear. Germline CDR1 SGHRS, CDR2 YFSETQ. Deletions cut 4 bases from V and 2 bases from J, with 13 bases between. The CDR3 loop spans 14 amino acids.

The sample holds one count of this clone. The rearrangement uses TRBV5-1 and TRBJ1-1; TRBD1 matches 9 bases. CDR1 SGHRS and CDR2 YFSETQ come from the germline V gene. With 4 bases clipped from V and 0 bases from J, the junction kept 7 bases outside the gene matches. The CDR3 spans 16 residues. The CDR3 reads CASSRGQGRMNTEAFF. CDR3 sequence (DNA): TGCGCCAGCAGCAGGGGACAGGGCCGAATGAACACTGAAGCTTTCTTT.

V gene TRBV9 combines with J gene TRBJ2-3; the D gene is possibly TRBD2 (5 bases). The germline V and J ends were trimmed by 4 bases and 5 bases, with 14 bases remaining between them. This CDR3 has 14 amino acids. Per germline, CDR1 SGDLS and CDR2 YYNGEE. In nucleotides, the CDR3 is TGTGCCAGCAGCCTCCGGGGAGCCTTAGATACGCAGTATTTT. Translation gives CASSLRGALDTQYF.

The chain is built from TRBV15 and TRBJ2-7, with 7 bases identical to TRBD1. This CDR3 has 13 amino acids. V dropped 4 bases and J dropped 3; count of bases not matched to a gene: 3. Germline V gives CDR1 LNHNV, CDR2 YYDKDF (reference sequence). CDR3 residues: CATSMDRLYEQYF. The CDR3 DNA reads TGTGCCACCAGCATGGACAGGCTCTACGAGCAGTACTTC.

The chain links TRBV7-9 to TRBJ2-5; no clear D. Germline V CDR1 and CDR2: SEHNR, FQNEAQ (reference sequence). V gave up 3 bases and J gave up 2 bases, with 7 bases separating them. The CDR3 is 13 amino acids. CDR3 DNA: TGTGCCAGCAGCTTTATTCCACAAGAGACCCAGTACTTC. It codes for CASSFIPQETQYF.

The rearrangement links TRBV19 to TRBJ2-7, with D perhaps matching TRBD1 or TRBD2 (6 bases each). Germline V gives CDR1 LNHDA, CDR2 SQIVND (reference sequence). V shed 7 bases and J shed 7 bases, with 20 bases lying between them. The CDR3 is 14 residues long. In DNA form, the CDR3 reads TGTGCCAGTACCCGGAGGGGGGCTCAAGGTGAGCAGTACTTC. It is translated as CASTRRGAQGEQYF.

This chain uses TRBV28 with TRBJ2-3; 9 bases fit TRBD1. Germline assignment: CDR1 MDHEN and CDR2 SYDVKM. V shed 6 bases, J shed 3 bases, and the junction held 10 bases outside the gene matches. This CDR3 spans 16 amino acids. In DNA, the CDR3 is TGTGCCAGCAGGGACAGGGGAATAGGGTGGACAGATACGCAGTATTTT. This encodes CASRDRGIGWTDTQYF.